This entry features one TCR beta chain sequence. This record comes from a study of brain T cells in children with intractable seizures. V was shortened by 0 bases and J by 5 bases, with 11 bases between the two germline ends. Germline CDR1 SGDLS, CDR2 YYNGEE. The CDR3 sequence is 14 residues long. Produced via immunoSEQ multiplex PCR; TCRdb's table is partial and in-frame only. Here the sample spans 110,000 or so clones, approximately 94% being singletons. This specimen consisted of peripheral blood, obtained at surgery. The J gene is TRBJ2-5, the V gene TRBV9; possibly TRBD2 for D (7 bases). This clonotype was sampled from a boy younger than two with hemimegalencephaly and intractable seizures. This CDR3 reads CASSVVGGQETQYF. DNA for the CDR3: TGTGCCAGCAGCGTAGTCGGGGGGCAGGAGACCCAGTACTTC.